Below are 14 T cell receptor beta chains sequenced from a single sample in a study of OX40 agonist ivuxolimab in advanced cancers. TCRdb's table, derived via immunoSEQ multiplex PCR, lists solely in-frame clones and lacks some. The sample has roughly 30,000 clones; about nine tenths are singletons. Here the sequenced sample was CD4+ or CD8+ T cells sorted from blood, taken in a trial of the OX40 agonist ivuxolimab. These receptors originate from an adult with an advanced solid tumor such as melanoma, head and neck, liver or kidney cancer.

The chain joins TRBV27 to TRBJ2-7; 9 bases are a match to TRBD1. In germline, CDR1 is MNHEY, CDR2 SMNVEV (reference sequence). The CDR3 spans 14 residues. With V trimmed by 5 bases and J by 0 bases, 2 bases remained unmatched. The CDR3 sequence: CASSRDRDSYEQYF. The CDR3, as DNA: TGTGCCAGCAGTAGGGACAGGGACTCCTACGAGCAGTACTTC.

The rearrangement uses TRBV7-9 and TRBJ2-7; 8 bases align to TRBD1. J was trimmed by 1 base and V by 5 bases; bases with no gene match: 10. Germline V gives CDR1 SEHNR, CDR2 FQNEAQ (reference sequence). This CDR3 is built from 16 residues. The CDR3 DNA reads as TGTGCCAGCAGCGGCAACTGGGGACAGGAGTCCTACGAGCAGTACTTC. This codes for CASSGNWGQESYEQYF.

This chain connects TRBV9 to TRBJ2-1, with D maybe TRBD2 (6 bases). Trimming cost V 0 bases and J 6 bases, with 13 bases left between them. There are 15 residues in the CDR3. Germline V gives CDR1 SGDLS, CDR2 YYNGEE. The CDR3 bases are TGTGCCAGCAGCGTAGCACTAGCCCCTACCAATGAGCAGTTCTTC. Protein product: CASSVALAPTNEQFF.

The CDR3 DNA sequence: TGTGCCAGCAGCTTCGGCGGGGACTCCTACGAGCAGTACTTC. This translates into CASSFGGDSYEQYF. The J gene is TRBJ2-7, the V gene TRBV5-6; TRBD2 might be the D (6 bases). Per germline, CDR1 SGHDT and CDR2 YYEEEE. Trimming took 2 bases from V and 0 from J, leaving 9 bases between them. This CDR3 spans 14 amino acids.

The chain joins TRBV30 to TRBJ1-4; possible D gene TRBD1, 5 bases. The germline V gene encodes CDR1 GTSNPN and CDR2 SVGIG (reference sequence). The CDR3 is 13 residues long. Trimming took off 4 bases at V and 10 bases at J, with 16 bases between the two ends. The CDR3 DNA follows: TGTGCCTGGAAGGGAACCCCGGGGGGAAAACTGTTTTTT. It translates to CAWKGTPGGKLFF.

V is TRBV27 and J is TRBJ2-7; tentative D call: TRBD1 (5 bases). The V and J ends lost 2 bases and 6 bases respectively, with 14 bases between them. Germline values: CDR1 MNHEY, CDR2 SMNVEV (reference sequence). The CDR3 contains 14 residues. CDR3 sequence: CASSLPGSGSEQYF. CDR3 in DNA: TGTGCCAGCAGTTTACCAGGGTCGGGCTCCGAGCAGTACTTC.

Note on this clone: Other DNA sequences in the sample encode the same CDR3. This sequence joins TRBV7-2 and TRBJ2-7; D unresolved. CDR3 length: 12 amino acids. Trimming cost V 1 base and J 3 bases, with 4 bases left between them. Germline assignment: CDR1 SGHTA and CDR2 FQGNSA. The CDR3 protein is CASSLGSYEQYF. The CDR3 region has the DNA TGTGCCAGCAGCTTAGGTAGCTACGAGCAGTACTTC.

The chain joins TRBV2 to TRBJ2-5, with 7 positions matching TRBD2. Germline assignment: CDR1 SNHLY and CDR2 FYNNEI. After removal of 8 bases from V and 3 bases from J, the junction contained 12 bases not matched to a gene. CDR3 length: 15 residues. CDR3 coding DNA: TGTGCCAGCGGGGGGGTCGGCGGGAGCGAAGAGACCCAGTACTTC. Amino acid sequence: CASGGVGGSEETQYF.

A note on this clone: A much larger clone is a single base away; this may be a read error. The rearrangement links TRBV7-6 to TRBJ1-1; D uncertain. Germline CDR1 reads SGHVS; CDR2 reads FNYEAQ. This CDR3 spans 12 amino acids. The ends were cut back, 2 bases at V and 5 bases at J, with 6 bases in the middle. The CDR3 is CASSLTGTEAFF. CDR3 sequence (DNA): TGTGCCAGCAGCTTAACGGGGACTGAAGCTTTCTTT.

CDR3 sequence: CASSSAGIDPDTQYF. CDR3 nucleotides: TGTGCCAGCAGTTCAGCCGGGATTGATCCAGATACGCAGTATTTT. This chain joins TRBV28 and TRBJ2-3; TRBD2 might be the D (5 bases). V was pared by 4 bases and J by 4 bases, with 15 bases between. Germline V gives CDR1 MDHEN, CDR2 SYDVKM. The CDR3 is made up of 15 amino acids.

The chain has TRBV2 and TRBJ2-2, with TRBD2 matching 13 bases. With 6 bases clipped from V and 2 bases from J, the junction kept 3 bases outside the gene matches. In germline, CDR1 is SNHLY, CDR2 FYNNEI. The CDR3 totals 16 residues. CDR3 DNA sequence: TGTGCCAGCAGCGGGGGACTAGCGGGAAACACCGGGGAGCTGTTTTTT. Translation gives CASSGGLAGNTGELFF.

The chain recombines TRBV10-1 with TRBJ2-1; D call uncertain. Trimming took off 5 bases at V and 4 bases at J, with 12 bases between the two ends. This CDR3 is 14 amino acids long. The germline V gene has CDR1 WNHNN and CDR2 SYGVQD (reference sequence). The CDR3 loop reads CASSSRLEYNEQFF. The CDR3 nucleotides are TGCGCCAGCAGTTCTCGGCTGGAATACAATGAGCAGTTCTTC.

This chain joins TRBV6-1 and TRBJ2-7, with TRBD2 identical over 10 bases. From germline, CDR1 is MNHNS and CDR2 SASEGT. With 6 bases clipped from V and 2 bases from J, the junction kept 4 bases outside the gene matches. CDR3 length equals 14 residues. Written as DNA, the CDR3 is TGTGCCAGCAGCGAGCGGGAGGGCCCCTACGAGCAGTACTTC. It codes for CASSEREGPYEQYF.

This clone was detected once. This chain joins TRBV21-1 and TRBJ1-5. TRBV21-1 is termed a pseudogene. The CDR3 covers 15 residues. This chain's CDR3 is CASRERGSGNQPQHF. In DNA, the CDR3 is TGTGCCAGCAGGGAGAGGGGATCTGGCAATCAGCCCCAGCATTTT.